This passage covers 21 T cell receptor beta chains from one sample sequenced in a study of blood T cells in healthy people across ages. The authors ran a second PCR of 7 to 11 cycles using a sample-barcoded 5' primer and a J-beta primer mix. TCRdb ran MiXCR on the 5' RACE reads and lists one entry per CDR3 protein. The sample lists around 990,000 distinct CDR3 sequences; around two fifths were seen once. The sample consisted of blood. Source of these receptors: a young man in good health.

The V and J genes are TRBV5-1 and TRBJ2-4, with 8 nucleotides matching TRBD2. With the DNA end fitting TRBJ2-7 better, the J assignment may be wrong. Germline lookup yields CDR1 SGHRS and CDR2 YFSETQ. This CDR3 has 14 residues. CDR3 nucleotide sequence: TGCGCCAGCAGCTTTACTAGCGGATCCTACGAGCAGTACTTC. It is translated as CASSFTSGSYEQYF.

This clonotype was detected once. This chain connects TRBV20-1 to TRBJ2-5; D is undetermined. Germline CDR1 is DFQATT and CDR2 is SNEGSKA (reference sequence). CDR3 length equals 12 residues. Trimming took 2 bases from V and 11 from J, leaving 15 bases between them. The chain's CDR3 is CSARQELNEQYF. The CDR3 DNA follows: TGCAGTGCTAGACAGGAACTCAATGAGCAGTACTTC.

This clonotype turned up a few times. This chain links TRBV9 with TRBJ2-1; D is undetermined. The CDR3 is made up of 14 amino acids. CDR1 and CDR2 (germline): SGDLS, YYNGEE. Trimming pared 0 bases from V and 8 bases from J, leaving 12 bases between. The CDR3 DNA follows: TGTGCCAGCAGCGTAGAACGCCATCTCCATGAGCAGTTCTTC. This codes for CASSVERHLHEQFF.

This chain connects TRBV6-2 or TRBV6-3 to TRBJ2-1; 10 nucleotides agree with TRBD2. The CDR3 length is 14 residues. Unmatched junction bases numbered 8, after V lost 6 bases and J lost 9 bases. Germline CDR1 reads MNHEY; CDR2 reads SVGEGT. CDR3 loop: CASRPAGGHSEQFF. The CDR3 nucleotides read TGTGCCAGCAGGCCAGCGGGGGGGCATTCTGAGCAGTTCTTC.

This clonotype was counted between two and nine times. The chain carries TRBV3-1 and TRBJ1-1; no clear D. Germline lookup yields CDR1 LGHDT and CDR2 YNNKEL (reference sequence). CDR3 length: 13 amino acids. With 3 bases removed from V and 5 bases from J, the gap between germline ends came to 10 bases. The CDR3: CASSQLGGTEAFF. CDR3 DNA sequence: TGTGCCAGCAGCCAGCTAGGAGGGACTGAAGCTTTCTTT.

Turning to this clonotype: At one end, the junction sequence differs from germline, possibly due to a read error. The gene calls are TRBV5-1 and TRBJ2-1; tentative D call: TRBD2 (5 bases). In germline, CDR1 is SGHRS, CDR2 YFSETQ. The CDR3 totals 14 residues. The CDR3 DNA is TGCGCCAGCAGTATAGGGAGCTCCTACGATGAGCAGTTCTTC. It translates to CASSIGSSYDEQFF.

This clonotype was recorded a few times. The rearrangement uses TRBV6-1 and TRBJ2-3; tentatively, D is TRBD2 (6 bases). The V gene lost 6 bases and the J gene lost 4 bases, with 17 bases spanning the gap. This CDR3 has 15 amino acids. In germline, CDR1 is MNHNS, CDR2 SASEGT. The CDR3 here is CASSLDYLRADTQYF. In nucleotides, the CDR3 is TGTGCCAGCAGCCTGGACTACCTCAGGGCAGATACGCAGTATTTT.

This clonotype has more than one count but fewer than ten. The chain employs TRBV5-1 and TRBJ1-1; 8 bases match TRBD1. The ends lost 10 bases at V and 3 bases at J; junction bases unmatched: 8. The CDR3 is 13 amino acids. Germline values: CDR1 SGHRS, CDR2 YFSETQ. Here the CDR3 DNA reads TGCGCCTCCCAGGGACAGGATGACACTGAAGCTTTCTTT. Translating gives CASQGQDDTEAFF.

J is TRBJ2-3 and V is TRBV5-1, with D unresolved. V lost 0 bases, J lost 6 bases, and 11 bases lay in between. From germline, CDR1 is SGHRS and CDR2 YFSETQ. The CDR3 consists of 14 residues. The CDR3 loop is CASSLAAGYDTQYF. In DNA form, the CDR3 reads TGCGCCAGCAGCTTGGCCGCTGGGTACGATACGCAGTATTTT.

The CDR3 spells CASTNPSPLTAMNQPQHF. The CDR3 DNA follows: TGTGCCAGCACAAATCCCTCTCCCTTGACAGCGATGAATCAGCCCCAGCATTTT. The chain carries TRBV6-2 or TRBV6-3 and TRBJ1-5; a possible D gene is TRBD1 (5 bases). The CDR3 spans 18 residues. Trimming cost V 7 bases and J 4 bases, with 26 bases left between them. Per the germline V gene, CDR1 is MNHEY and CDR2 is SVGEGT.

A few counts support this clonotype. The CDR3 DNA reads as TGCAGTGCCAACAGTTCCCCAGCGACCCAGCATTTT. Its translation: CSANSSPATQHF. The chain combines TRBV20-1 with TRBJ1-5; D unresolved. V lost 6 bases and J lost 11, with 17 bases in between. The CDR3 has 12 residues. Germline CDR1 is DFQATT and CDR2 is SNEGSKA (reference sequence).

This chain joins TRBV4-3 and TRBJ1-1; no firm D call. Germline CDR1 is LGHNA and CDR2 is YSLEER. The CDR3 loop spans 16 amino acids. The ends were cut back, 0 bases at V and 1 base at J, with 12 bases in the middle. The CDR3 loop is CASSQDRFAKNTEAFF. In DNA form, the CDR3 reads TGCGCCAGCAGCCAAGACCGATTTGCCAAGAACACTGAAGCTTTCTTT.

In its sample, this clonotype was seen many times. The V and J genes are TRBV7-9 and TRBJ2-2; D may be TRBD2 (5 bases). V was pared by 0 bases and J by 1 base, with 6 bases between. The CDR3 extends over 15 amino acids. CDR1 is SEHNR, CDR2 FQNEAQ, per germline (reference sequence). CDR3 residues: CASSLASGNTGELFF. CDR3 DNA sequence: TGTGCCAGCAGCTTAGCAAGCGGGAACACCGGGGAGCTGTTTTTT. The whole variable domain, filled in from reference TRBV7-9 and TRBJ2-2, reads DTGVSQNPRHKITKRGQNVTFRCDPISEHNRLYWYRQTLGQGPEFLTYFQNEAQLEKSRLLSDRFSAERPKGSFSTLEIQRTEQGDSAMYLCASSLASGNTGELFFGEGSRLTVL.

This clonotype was recorded at least ten times. The rearrangement joins TRBV29-1 to TRBJ2-6, with 7 bases that match TRBD2. Germline values: CDR1 SQVTM, CDR2 ANQGSEA. The CDR3 sequence is 15 residues long. Trimming removed 6 bases from V and 0 bases from J; junction bases left unmatched: 5. DNA of the CDR3: TGCAGCGTGGAACTAGCGAGCTCTGGGGCCAACGTCCTGACTTTC. Protein sequence: CSVELASSGANVLTF.

This clonotype showed up just a few times. This chain links TRBV12-3 or TRBV12-4 with TRBJ2-1; maybe TRBD2 (5 bases). Trimming stripped 3 bases from V and 4 bases from J, with 13 bases between. This CDR3 is built from 15 residues. CDR3 sequence reads: CASSLEVDPYNEQFF. CDR3 in DNA: TGTGCCAGCAGTTTGGAGGTAGACCCTTACAATGAGCAGTTCTTC.

J is TRBJ2-3 and V is TRBV5-1; 9 bases map to TRBD2. This CDR3 is built from 16 residues. V was clipped by 0 bases and J by 7 bases; unmatched bases: 9. Germline V gene data show CDR1 as SGHRS and CDR2 as YFSETQ. The CDR3 here is CASSLEAARGGYTQYF. The CDR3 DNA is TGCGCCAGCAGCTTGGAGGCAGCGCGGGGGGGATATACGCAGTATTTT.

In this sample, this clonotype turned up a few times. The V call is TRBV6-5, the J call TRBJ1-2; the D gene is possibly TRBD1 (6 bases). V lost 2 bases and J lost 3, with 10 bases in between. This CDR3 has 14 residues. The germline CDR1 and CDR2 sequences are MNHEY and SVGAGI. The CDR3 spells CASSYGTPYYGYTF. CDR3 DNA sequence: TGTGCCAGCAGTTACGGGACACCTTACTATGGCTACACCTTC.

V is TRBV6-6 and J is TRBJ1-3; the D gene is possibly TRBD1 (5 bases). Germline CDR1 reads MNHNY; CDR2 reads SVGAGI (reference sequence). This CDR3 region has 16 residues. Trimming took 0 bases from V and 0 from J, leaving 9 bases between them. The CDR3 DNA sequence: TGTGCCAGCAGTTACTCGAGTGGGGGCTCTGGAAACACCATATATTTT. Translation: CASSYSSGGSGNTIYF.

Details on this clonotype: Possible read error: a much larger clone is one base away. V and J are TRBV7-9 and TRBJ2-4; a possible D gene is TRBD1 (6 bases). CDR3 length equals 16 residues. Germline V lookup: CDR1 SEHNR, CDR2 FQNEAQ (reference sequence). The CDR3 region is CARSPTTGPAKNIQYF. CDR3 sequence (DNA): TGTGCCCGCAGCCCTACGACAGGCCCAGCCAAAAACATTCAGTACTTC.

This clonotype has more than one count but fewer than ten. CDR3 sequence reads: CATRGQGANTEAFF. CDR3 bases: TGTGCCACCAGGGGACAGGGGGCCAACACTGAAGCTTTCTTT. V and J are TRBV24-1 and TRBJ1-1; 12 bases line up with TRBD1. Trimming cost V 7 bases and J 2 bases; bases outside gene matches: 1. Germline CDR1 KGHDR, CDR2 SFDVKD. The CDR3 extends over 14 amino acids.

The chain carries TRBV7-2 and TRBJ2-4; maybe TRBD2 (6 bases). CDR1 and CDR2 from the germline V gene are SGHTA and FQGNSA. This CDR3 comprises 14 residues. Trimming cost V 5 bases and J 5 bases, with 13 bases left between them. CDR3 amino acids: CASSLTRLENIQYF. The CDR3 DNA follows: TGTGCCAGCAGCCTGACTAGGCTCGAAAACATTCAGTACTTC.